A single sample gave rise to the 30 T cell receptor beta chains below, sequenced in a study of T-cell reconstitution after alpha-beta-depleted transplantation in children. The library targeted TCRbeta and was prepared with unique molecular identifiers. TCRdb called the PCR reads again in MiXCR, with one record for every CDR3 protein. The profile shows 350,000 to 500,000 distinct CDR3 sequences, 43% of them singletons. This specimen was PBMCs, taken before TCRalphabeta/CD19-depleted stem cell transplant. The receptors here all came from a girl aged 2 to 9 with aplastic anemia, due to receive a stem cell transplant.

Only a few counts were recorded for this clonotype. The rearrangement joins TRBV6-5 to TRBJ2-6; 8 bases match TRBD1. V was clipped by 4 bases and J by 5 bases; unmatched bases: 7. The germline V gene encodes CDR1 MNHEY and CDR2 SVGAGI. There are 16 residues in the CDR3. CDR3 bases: TGTGCCAGCAGTTTCGGGACAGGCGAGAGGGCCAACGTCCTGACTTTC. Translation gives CASSFGTGERANVLTF.

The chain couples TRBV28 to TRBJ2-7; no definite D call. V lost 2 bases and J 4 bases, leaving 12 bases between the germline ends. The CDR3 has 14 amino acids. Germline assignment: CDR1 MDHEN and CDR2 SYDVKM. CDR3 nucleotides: TGTGCCAGCAGTTTAGTGCTAGTCGAATACGAGCAGTACTTC. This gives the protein CASSLVLVEYEQYF. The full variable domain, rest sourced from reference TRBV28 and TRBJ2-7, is DVKVTQSSRYLVKRTGEKVFLECVQDMDHENMFWYRQDPGLGLRLIYFSYDVKMKEKGDIPEGYSVSREKKERFSLILESASTNQTSMYLCASSLVLVEYEQYFGPGTRLTVT.

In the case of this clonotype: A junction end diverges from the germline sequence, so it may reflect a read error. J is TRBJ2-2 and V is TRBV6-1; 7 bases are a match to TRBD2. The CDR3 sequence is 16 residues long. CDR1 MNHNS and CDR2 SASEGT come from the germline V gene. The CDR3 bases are TGTGCCAGCAGTCGACCTCGGGGGAGGGGAACCGGGGAGCTGCTTTTT. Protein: CASSRPRGRGTGELLF.

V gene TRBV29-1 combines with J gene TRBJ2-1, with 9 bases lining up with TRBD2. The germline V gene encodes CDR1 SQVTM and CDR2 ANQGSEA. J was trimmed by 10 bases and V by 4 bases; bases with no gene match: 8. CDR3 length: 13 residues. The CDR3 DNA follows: TGCAGCGTTGTCACTAGCGGGCCCCTCGAGCAGTTCTTC. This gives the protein CSVVTSGPLEQFF.

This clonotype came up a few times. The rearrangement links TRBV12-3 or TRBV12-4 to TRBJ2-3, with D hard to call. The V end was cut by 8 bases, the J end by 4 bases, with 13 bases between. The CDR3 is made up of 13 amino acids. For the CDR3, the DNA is TGTGCCAGCGAAGGGTCTGGGGCAGATACGCAGTATTTT. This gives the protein CASEGSGADTQYF.

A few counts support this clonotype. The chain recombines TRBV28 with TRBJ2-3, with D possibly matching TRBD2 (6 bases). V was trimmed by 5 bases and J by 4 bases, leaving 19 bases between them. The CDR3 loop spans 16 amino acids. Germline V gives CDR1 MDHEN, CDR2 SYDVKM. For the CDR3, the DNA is TGTGCCAGCAGTACCGGACCGGGACTGGGAGCAGATACGCAGTATTTT. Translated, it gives CASSTGPGLGADTQYF.

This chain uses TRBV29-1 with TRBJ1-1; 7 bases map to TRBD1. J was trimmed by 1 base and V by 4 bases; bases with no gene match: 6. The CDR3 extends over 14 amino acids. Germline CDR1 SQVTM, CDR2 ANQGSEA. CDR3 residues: CSVGGTVGNTEAFF. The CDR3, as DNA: TGCAGCGTTGGAGGGACAGTGGGGAACACTGAAGCTTTCTTT. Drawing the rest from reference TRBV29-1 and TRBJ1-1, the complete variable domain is SAVISQKPSRDICQRGTSLTIQCQVDSQVTMMFWYRQQPGQSLTLIATANQGSEATYESGFVIDKFPISRPNLTFSTLTVSNMSPEDSSIYLCSVGGTVGNTEAFFGQGTRLTVV.

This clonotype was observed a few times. The CDR3 loop is CSALDTSGSSYEQYF. Written as DNA, the CDR3 is TGCAGTGCTCTAGACACTAGCGGGAGTTCCTACGAGCAGTACTTC. This chain uses TRBV20-1 with TRBJ2-7; the match to TRBD2 covers 11 bases. Germline CDR1 reads DFQATT; CDR2 reads SNEGSKA (reference sequence). V lost 5 bases, J lost 1 base, and 7 bases stayed unmatched. This CDR3 region has 15 residues.

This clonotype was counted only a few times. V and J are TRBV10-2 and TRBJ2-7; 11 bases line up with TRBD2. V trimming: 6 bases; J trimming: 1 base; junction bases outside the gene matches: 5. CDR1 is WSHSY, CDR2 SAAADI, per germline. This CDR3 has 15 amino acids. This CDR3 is CASRAGTSGSYEQYF. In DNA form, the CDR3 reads TGCGCCAGCAGGGCCGGGACTAGCGGATCCTACGAGCAGTACTTC.

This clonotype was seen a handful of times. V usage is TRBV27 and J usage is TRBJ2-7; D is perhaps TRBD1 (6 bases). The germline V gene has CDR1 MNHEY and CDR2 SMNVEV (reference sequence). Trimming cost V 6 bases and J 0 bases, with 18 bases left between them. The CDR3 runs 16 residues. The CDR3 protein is CASSPKRQASSYEQYF. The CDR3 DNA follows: TGTGCCAGCAGCCCGAAACGACAGGCGAGCTCCTACGAGCAGTACTTC.

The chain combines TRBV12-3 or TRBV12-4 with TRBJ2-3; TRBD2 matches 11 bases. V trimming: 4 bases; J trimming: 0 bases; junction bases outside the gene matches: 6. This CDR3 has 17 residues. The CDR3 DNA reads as TGTGCCAGCAGTTGGGGTAGCGGGGGGGCTAGCACAGATACGCAGTATTTT. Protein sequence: CASSWGSGGASTDTQYF.

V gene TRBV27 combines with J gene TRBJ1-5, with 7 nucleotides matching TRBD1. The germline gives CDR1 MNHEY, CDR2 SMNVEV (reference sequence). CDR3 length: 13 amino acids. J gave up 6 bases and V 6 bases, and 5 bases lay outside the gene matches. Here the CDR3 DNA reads TGTGCCAGCAGCCCCAGGGGGGGTCAGCCCCAGCATTTT. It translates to CASSPRGGQPQHF.

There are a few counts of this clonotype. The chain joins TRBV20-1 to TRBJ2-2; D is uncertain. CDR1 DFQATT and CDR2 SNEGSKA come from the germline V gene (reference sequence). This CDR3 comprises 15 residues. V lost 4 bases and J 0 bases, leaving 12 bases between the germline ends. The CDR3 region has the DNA TGCAGTGCTATCAAAGCAGCAGCGAACACCGGGGAGCTGTTTTTT. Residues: CSAIKAAANTGELFF.

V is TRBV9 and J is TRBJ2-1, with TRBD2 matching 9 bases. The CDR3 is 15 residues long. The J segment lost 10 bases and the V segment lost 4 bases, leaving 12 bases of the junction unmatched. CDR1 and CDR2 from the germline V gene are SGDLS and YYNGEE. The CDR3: CASSPLPASGNEQFF. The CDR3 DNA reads TGTGCCAGCAGCCCCCTCCCGGCTAGCGGGAACGAGCAGTTCTTC.

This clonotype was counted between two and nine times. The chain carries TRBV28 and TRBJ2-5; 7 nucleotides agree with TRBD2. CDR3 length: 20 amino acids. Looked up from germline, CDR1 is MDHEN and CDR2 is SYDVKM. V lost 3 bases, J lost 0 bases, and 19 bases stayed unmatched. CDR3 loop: CASSFIPLAPKKGYQETQYF. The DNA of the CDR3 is TGTGCCAGCAGTTTCATCCCACTAGCGCCGAAGAAAGGGTACCAAGAGACCCAGTACTTC.

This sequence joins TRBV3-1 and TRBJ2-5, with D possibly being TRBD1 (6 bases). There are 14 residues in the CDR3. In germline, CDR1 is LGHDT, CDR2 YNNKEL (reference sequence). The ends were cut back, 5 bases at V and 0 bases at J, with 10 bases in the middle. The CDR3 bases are TGTGCCAGCAGCGCTACAGGGCACCAAGAGACCCAGTACTTC. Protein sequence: CASSATGHQETQYF.

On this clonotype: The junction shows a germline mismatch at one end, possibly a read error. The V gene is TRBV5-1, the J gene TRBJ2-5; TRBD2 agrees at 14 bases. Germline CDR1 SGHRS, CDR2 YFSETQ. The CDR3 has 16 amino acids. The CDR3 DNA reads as TGCGCCAGCAGCTTGGCCTCCGGGACTAGCGGGAGAGCCTTATGCTTC. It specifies CASSLASGTSGRALCF.

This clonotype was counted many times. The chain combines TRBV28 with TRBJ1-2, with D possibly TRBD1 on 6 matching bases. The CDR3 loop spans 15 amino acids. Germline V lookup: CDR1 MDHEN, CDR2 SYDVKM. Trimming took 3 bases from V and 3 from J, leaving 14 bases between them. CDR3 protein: CASSFRGGGDYGYTF. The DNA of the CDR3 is TGTGCCAGCAGTTTTCGAGGAGGGGGGGACTATGGCTACACCTTC.

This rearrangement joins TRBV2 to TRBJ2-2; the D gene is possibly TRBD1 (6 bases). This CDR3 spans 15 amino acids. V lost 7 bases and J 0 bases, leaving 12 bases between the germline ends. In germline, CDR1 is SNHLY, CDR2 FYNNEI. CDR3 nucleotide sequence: TGTGCCAGCATTAAAGACAGGACGAACACCGGGGAGCTGTTTTTT. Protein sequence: CASIKDRTNTGELFF.

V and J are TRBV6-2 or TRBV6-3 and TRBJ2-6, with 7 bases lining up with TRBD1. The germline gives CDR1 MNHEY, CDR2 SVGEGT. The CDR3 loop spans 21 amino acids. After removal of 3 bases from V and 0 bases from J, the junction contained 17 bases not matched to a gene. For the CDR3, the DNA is TGTGCCAGCAGTTATCTACCAAGGGACAGAATTACAACCTCTGGGGCCAACGTCCTGACTTTC. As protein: CASSYLPRDRITTSGANVLTF.

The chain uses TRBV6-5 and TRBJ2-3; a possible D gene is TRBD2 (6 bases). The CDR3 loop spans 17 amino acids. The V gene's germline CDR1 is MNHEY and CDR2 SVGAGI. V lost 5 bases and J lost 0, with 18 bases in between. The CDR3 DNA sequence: TGTGCCAGCAGTACCGAGAGGGACTTTTCTAGCACAGATACGCAGTATTTT. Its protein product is CASSTERDFSSTDTQYF.

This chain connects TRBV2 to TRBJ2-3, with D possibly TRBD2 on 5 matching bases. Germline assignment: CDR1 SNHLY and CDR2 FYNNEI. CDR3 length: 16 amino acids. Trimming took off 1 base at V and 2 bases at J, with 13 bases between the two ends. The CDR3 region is CASSEGVGLATDTQYF. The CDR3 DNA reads TGTGCCAGCAGTGAAGGAGTAGGGCTAGCCACAGATACGCAGTATTTT.

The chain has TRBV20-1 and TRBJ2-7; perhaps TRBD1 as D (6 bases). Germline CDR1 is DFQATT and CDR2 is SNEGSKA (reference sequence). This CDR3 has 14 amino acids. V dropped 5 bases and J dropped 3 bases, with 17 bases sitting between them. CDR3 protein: CSAPWGRAYYEQYF. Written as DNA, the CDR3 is TGCAGTGCTCCCTGGGGGCGCGCTTACTACGAGCAGTACTTC.

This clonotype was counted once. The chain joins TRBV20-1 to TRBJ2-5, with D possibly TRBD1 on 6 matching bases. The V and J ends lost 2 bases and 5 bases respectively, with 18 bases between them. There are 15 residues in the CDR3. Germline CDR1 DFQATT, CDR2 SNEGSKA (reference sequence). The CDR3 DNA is TGCAGTGCTAGATCCCTTACAGGGTGGTGGGAGACCCAGTACTTC. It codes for CSARSLTGWWETQYF.

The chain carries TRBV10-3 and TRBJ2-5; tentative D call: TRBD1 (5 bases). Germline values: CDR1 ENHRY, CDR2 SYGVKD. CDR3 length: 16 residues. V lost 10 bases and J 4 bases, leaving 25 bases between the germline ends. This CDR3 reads CANPTMTELIGETQYF. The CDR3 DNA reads TGTGCCAACCCTACAATGACAGAGCTCATAGGAGAGACCCAGTACTTC.

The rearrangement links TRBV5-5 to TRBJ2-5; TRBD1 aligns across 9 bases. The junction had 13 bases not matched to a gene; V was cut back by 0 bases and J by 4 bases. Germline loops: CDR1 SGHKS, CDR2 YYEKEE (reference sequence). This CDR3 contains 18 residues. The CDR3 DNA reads TGTGCCAGCAGCTTGGGGTTTGGACAGGGGTTATGGGGAGAGACCCAGTACTTC. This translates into CASSLGFGQGLWGETQYF.

The CDR3 DNA follows: TGTGCCAGCAGCTCCACGACCCCTTATAGCAATCAGCCCCAGCATTTT. It yields the protein CASSSTTPYSNQPQHF. The chain links TRBV7-9 to TRBJ1-5; no clear D gene. V lost 4 bases and J lost 0, with 13 bases in between. CDR3 length: 16 amino acids. Germline V gene data show CDR1 as SEHNR and CDR2 as FQNEAQ (reference sequence).

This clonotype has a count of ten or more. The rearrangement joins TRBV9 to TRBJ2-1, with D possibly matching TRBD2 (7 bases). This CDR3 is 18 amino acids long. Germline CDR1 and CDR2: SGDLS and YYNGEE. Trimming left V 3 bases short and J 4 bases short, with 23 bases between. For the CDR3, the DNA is TGTGCCAGCAGCGACCCCAGGGGCGGGAGCTTTGGTTACAATGAGCAGTTCTTC. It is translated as CASSDPRGGSFGYNEQFF.

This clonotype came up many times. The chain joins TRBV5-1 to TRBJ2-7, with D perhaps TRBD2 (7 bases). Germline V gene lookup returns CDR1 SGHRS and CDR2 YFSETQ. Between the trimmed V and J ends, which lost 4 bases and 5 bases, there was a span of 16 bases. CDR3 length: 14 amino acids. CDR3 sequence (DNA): TGCGCCAGCAGCGGGGGCGGGAGATCTGACGAGCAGTACTTC. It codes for CASSGGGRSDEQYF.

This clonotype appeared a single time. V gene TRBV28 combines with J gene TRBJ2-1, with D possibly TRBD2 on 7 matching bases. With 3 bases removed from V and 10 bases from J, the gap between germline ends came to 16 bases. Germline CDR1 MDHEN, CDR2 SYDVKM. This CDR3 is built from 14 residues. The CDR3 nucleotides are TGTGCCAGCAGTTTGATGGGGGGGCCCTTGGAGCAGTTCTTC. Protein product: CASSLMGGPLEQFF.